This TCR beta chain was identified during a study of siplizumab effects on memory and regulatory T cells. Sequencing of unstimulated naive, memory, effector memory and TEMRA subsets was performed in a few donor pairs. As concerns this clone: Its antigen is unknown.

The CDR3 spans 14 residues. The germline V gene encodes CDR1 SGHTA and CDR2 FQGNSA. Trimming shortened V by 2 bases and J by 3 bases, and 10 bases separated the two germline ends. Assaying covered 75,000 to 100,000 TCR templates per sample. The protocol was immunoSEQ multiplex PCR, while the TCRdb copy is restricted to in-frame clones and leaves out a portion. The sample carries roughly 100,000 clones, roughly 95% recorded once. General study points: Both greater diversity than memory cells and a major contribution to the alloresponse seemed to characterize naive T cells. It was never confirmed that proliferating Tregs from siplizumab cultures were suppressive.

The gene calls are TRBV7-2 and TRBJ2-5; D is unresolved. The origin of this receptor is a human donor in good health. The sample was naive CD4+ T cells sorted from blood. The DNA for the CDR3 is TGTGCCAGCAGCTTAAAGGGCAGAAAAGAGACCCAGTACTTC. It specifies CASSLKGRKETQYF.